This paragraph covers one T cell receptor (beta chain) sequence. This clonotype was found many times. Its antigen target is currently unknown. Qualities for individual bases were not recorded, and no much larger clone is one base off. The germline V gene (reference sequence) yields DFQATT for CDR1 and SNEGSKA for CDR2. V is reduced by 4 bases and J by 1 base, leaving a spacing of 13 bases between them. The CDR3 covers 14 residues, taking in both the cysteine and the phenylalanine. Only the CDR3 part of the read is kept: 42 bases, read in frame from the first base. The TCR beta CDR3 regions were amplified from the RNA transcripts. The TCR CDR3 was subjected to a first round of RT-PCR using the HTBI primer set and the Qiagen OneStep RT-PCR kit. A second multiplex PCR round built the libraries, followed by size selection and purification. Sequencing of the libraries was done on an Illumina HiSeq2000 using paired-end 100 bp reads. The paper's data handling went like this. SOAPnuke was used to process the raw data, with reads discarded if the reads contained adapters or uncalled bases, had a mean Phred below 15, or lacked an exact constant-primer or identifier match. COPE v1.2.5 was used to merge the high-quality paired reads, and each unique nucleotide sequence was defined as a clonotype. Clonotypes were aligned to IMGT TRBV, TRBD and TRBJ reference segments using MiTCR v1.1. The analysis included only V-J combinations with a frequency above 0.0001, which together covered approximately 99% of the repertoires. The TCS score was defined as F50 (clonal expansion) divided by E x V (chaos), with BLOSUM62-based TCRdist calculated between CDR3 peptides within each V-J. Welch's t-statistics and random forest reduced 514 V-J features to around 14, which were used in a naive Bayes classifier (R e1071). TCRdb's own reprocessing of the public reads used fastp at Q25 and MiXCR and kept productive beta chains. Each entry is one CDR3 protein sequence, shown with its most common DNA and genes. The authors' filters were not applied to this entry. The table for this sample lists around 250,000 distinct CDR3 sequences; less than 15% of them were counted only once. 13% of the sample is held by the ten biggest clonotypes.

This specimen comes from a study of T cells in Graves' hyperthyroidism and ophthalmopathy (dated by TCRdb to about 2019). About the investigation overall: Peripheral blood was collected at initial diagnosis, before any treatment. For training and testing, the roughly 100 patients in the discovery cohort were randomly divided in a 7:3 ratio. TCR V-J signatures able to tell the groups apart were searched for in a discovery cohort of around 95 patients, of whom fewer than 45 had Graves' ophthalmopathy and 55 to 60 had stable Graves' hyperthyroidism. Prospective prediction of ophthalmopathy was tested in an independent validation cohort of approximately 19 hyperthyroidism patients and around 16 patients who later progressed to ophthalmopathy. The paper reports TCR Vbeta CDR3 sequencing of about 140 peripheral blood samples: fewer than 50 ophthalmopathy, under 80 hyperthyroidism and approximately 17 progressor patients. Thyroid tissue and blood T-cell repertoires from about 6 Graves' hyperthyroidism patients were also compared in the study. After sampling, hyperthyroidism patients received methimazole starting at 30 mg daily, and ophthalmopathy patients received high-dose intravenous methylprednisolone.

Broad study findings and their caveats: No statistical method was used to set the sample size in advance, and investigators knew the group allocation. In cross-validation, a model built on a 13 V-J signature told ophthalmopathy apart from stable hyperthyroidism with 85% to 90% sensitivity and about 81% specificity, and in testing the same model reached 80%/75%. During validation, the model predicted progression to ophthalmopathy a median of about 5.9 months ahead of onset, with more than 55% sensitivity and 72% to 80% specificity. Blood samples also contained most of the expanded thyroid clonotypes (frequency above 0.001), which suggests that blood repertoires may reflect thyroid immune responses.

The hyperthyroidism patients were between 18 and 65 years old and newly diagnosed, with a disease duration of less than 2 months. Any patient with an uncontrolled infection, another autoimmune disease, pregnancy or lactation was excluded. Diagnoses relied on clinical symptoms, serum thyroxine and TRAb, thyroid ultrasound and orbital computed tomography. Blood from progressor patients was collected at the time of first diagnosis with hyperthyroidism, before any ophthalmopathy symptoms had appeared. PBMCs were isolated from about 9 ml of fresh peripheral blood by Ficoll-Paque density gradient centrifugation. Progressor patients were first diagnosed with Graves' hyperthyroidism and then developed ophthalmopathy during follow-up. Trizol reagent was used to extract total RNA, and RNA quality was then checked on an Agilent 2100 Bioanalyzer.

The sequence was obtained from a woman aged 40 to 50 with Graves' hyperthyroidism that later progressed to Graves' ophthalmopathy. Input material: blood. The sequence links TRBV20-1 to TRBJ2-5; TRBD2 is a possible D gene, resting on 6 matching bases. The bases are TGCAGTGCTATGGCGGGAAAGTTCCAAGAGACCCAGTACTTC. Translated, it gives CSAMAGKFQETQYF.